The rows below give T cell receptor beta chains drawn from one sample of a study of spatial heterogeneity in lung cancer. From the 5' RACE reads, TCRdb called clonotypes with MiXCR, one entry per CDR3 protein. The data show some 5,100 distinct CDR3 sequences, with around 15% seen just once and about 16% held by the top ten. Sequences were derived from lung tumor tissue, sampled at surgery. These receptors originate from a female donor with early-stage non-small cell lung cancer. CDR3s include the opening cysteine and the closing phenylalanine or tryptophan. The order of the fields is V gene, D gene, clone size, J gene, CDR3 protein, CDR3 DNA. The D gene is left open where the match is weak. Size values are once, few and many counts, or a class for expanded clones, and some rows have none.

>TRBV11-1|.|medium-sized|TRBJ2-7
CASSTLILGGSLYEQYF
TGTGCCAGCAGCACACTTATCCTCGGGGGCAGTCTCTACGAGCAGTACTTC
>TRBV19|.|.|TRBJ2-5
CASSTSAGPRGVYF
TGTGCCAGTAGTACCTCAGCGGGCCCAAGGGGGGTATACTTC
>TRBV10-1|.|medium-sized|TRBJ1-6
CASSDQLGSPLHF
TGCGCCAGCAGTGATCAACTCGGTTCACCCCTCCACTTT
>TRBV20-1|.|medium-sized|TRBJ2-7
CSASKTSSSYEQYF
TGCAGTGCTAGTAAGACATCGAGCTCCTACGAGCAGTACTTC
>TRBV20-1|.|many|TRBJ2-1
CSARPNNEQFF
TGCAGTGCTAGACCGAACAATGAGCAGTTCTTC
>TRBV28|TRBD1|medium-sized|TRBJ1-2
CASSPQTGRYGYTF
TGTGCCAGCAGTCCACAGACAGGGCGCTATGGCTACACCTTC
>TRBV2|TRBD1|medium-sized|TRBJ1-1
CASSERWSRDRERLTEAFF
TGTGCCAGCAGTGAGAGGTGGAGTAGGGACAGGGAGAGACTCACTGAAGCTTTCTTT
>TRBV5-1|.|few|TRBJ2-1
CASSPGDEQFF
TGCGCCAGCAGCCCAGGGGATGAGCAGTTCTTC
>TRBV29-1|TRBD2|medium-sized|TRBJ2-3
CSVGLAGTDTQYF
TGCAGCGTTGGACTAGCTGGCACAGATACGCAGTATTTT
>TRBV6-1|TRBD2|many|TRBJ2-7
CASSETGRGSEQYF
TGTGCCAGCAGTGAAACGGGGAGGGGCTCCGAGCAGTACTTC
>TRBV5-1|.|many|TRBJ2-3
CASSLEADTQYF
TGCGCCAGCAGCTTGGAGGCAGATACGCAGTATTTT
>TRBV30|.|many|TRBJ1-1
CAWTPLGGKGRTEAFF
TGTGCCTGGACCCCTCTGGGGGGGAAGGGACGGACTGAAGCTTTCTTT
>TRBV5-1|.|.|TRBJ1-2
CASTPLPPGANNYGYTF
TGCGCCAGCACCCCCCTACCCCCGGGGGCTAATAACTATGGCTACACCTTC
>TRBV9|TRBD1|medium-sized|TRBJ2-2
CASSVGQGGTGELFF
TGTGCCAGCAGCGTGGGACAGGGGGGCACCGGGGAGCTGTTTTTT
>TRBV15|TRBD1|many|TRBJ2-5
CATSGLLTGGQETQYF
TGTGCCACCAGCGGACTGTTGACAGGGGGCCAAGAGACCCAGTACTTC
>TRBV12-3/TRBV12-4|.|many|TRBJ2-7
CASSPGNWDYEQYF
TGTGCCAGCAGTCCCGGTAATTGGGACTACGAGCAGTACTTC
>TRBV18|TRBD1|many|TRBJ2-2
CASSPLGQGGNTGELFF
TGTGCCAGCTCACCGCTTGGACAGGGGGGCAACACCGGGGAGCTGTTTTTT
>TRBV5-1|TRBD1|medium-sized|TRBJ2-1
CASSPGQGNEQFF
TGCGCCAGCAGCCCCGGACAGGGGAATGAGCAGTTCTTC
>TRBV4-2|.|many|TRBJ1-5
CASSQEGSLPQHF
TGTGCCAGCAGCCAAGAGGGGAGTTTGCCCCAGCATTTT
>TRBV5-6|TRBD2|many|TRBJ2-3
CASSLERTSAAGTQYF
TGTGCCAGCAGCTTGGAACGGACTAGCGCCGCAGGTACGCAGTATTTT
>TRBV10-3|.|.|TRBJ2-3
CAISDADFTDTQYF
TGTGCCATCAGTGATGCGGACTTCACAGATACGCAGTATTTT
>TRBV7-2|.|few|TRBJ2-3
CASTLDVSVNTQYF
TGTGCCAGCACCCTGGACGTTTCTGTAAATACGCAGTATTTT
>TRBV28|.|medium-sized|TRBJ1-2
CASSSRGGYTF
TGTGCCAGCAGTTCTAGGGGAGGCTACACCTTC
>TRBV7-7|TRBD2|many|TRBJ2-2
CASSLRLAGGLTGELFF
TGTGCCAGCAGCCTTAGACTAGCGGGAGGCCTTACCGGGGAGCTGTTTTTT
>TRBV5-1|.|.|TRBJ2-2
CASSLAGQTNTGELFF
TGCGCCAGCAGTTTAGCGGGACAGACGAACACCGGGGAGCTGTTTTTT
>TRBV20-1|TRBD2|few|TRBJ2-7
CSACDSGRYEQYF
TGCAGTGCTTGCGATAGCGGGAGGTACGAGCAGTACTTC
>TRBV7-7|TRBD1|medium-sized|TRBJ2-5
CASSPQTGLLQETQYF
TGTGCCAGCAGCCCCCAGACAGGGTTACTTCAAGAGACCCAGTACTTC
>TRBV6-1|TRBD1|few|TRBJ2-1
CASTRDSSYNEQFF
TGTGCCAGCACTCGGGACAGCTCCTACAATGAGCAGTTCTTC
>TRBV12-3/TRBV12-4|.|medium-sized|TRBJ1-6
CASRLREVSPLHF
TGTGCCAGCAGACTGAGGGAGGTTTCACCCCTCCACTTT
>TRBV28|.|medium-sized|TRBJ2-2
CASSVTGNTGELFF
TGTGCCAGCAGTGTAACGGGGAACACCGGGGAGCTGTTTTTT
>TRBV27|TRBD2|.|TRBJ2-3
CASSRRLAGAGLRGVTQYF
TGTGCCAGCAGTCGCAGACTAGCGGGAGCGGGGCTGAGGGGTGTTACGCAGTATTTT
>TRBV6-2/TRBV6-3|TRBD1|medium-sized|TRBJ2-3
CASSLRQGYFTDTQYF
TGTGCCAGCAGTCTTCGACAGGGATACTTCACAGATACGCAGTATTTT
>TRBV10-2|.|medium-sized|TRBJ2-4
CASSTRQEPNIQYF
TGCGCCAGCAGTACGAGACAGGAACCAAACATTCAGTACTTC
>TRBV6-4|.|.|TRBJ2-2
CASSDSAGQGTGELFF
TGTGCCAGCAGTGACTCAGCAGGGCAGGGCACCGGGGAGCTGTTTTTT
>TRBV29-1|.|medium-sized|TRBJ2-7
CSVEDSFSYEQYF
TGCAGCGTAGAGGACAGTTTCTCCTACGAGCAGTACTTC
>TRBV9|.|medium-sized|TRBJ2-3
CASSVALEDSGDTQYF
TGTGCCAGCAGCGTAGCATTGGAGGATTCGGGAGATACGCAGTATTTT